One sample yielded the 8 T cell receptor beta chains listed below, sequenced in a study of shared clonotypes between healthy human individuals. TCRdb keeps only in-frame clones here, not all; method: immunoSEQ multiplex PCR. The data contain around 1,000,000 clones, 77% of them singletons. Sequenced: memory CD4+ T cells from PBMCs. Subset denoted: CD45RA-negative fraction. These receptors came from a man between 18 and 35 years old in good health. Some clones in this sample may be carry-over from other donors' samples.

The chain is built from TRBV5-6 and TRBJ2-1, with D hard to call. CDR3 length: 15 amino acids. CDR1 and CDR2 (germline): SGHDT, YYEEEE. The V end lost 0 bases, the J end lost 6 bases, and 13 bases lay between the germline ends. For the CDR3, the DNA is TGTGCCAGCAGCTTGGCCGCAGAGTTCGGCAATGAGCAGTTCTTC. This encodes CASSLAAEFGNEQFF.

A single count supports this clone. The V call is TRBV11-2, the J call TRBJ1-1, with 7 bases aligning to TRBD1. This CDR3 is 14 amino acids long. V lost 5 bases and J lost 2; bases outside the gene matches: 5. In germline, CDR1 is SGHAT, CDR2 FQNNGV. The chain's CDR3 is CASSRTGDNTEAFF. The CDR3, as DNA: TGTGCCAGCAGCCGGACAGGCGATAACACTGAAGCTTTCTTT.

CDR3 DNA sequence: TGCGCCAGCAGCCAAGATAGGGGAGAGAGAACCGGGGAGCTGTTTTTT. Residues: CASSQDRGERTGELFF. The V and J genes are TRBV4-3 and TRBJ2-2; D possibly uses TRBD1 or TRBD2 (5 bases each). The CDR3 has 16 residues. Trimming removed 0 bases at V and 5 bases at J, with 13 bases between. Germline CDR1 is LGHNA and CDR2 is YSLEER.

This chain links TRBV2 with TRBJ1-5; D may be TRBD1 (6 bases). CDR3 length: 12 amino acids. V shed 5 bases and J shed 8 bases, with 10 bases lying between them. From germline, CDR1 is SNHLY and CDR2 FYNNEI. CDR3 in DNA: TGTGCCAGCAGTACAGGGTTAGAGCCCCAGCATTTT. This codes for CASSTGLEPQHF.

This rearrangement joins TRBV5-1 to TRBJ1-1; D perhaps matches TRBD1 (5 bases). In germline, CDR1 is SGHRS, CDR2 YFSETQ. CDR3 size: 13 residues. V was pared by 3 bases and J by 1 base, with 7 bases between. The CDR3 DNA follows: TGCGCCAGCAGCTGGGGGGAGAACACTGAAGCTTTCTTT. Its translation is CASSWGENTEAFF. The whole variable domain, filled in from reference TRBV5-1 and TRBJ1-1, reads KAGVTQTPRYLIKTRGQQVTLSCSPISGHRSVSWYQQTPGQGLQFLFEYFSETQRNKGNFPGRFSGRQFSNSRSEMNVSTLELGDSALYLCASSWGENTEAFFGQGTRLTVV.

CDR3 protein: CASSINRGKETQYF. The CDR3 DNA is TGTGCCAGCAGCATAAACAGGGGAAAAGAGACCCAGTACTTC. The J gene is TRBJ2-5, the V gene TRBV7-2, with TRBD1 matching over 7 bases. After removal of 5 bases from V and 3 bases from J, the junction contained 6 bases not matched to a gene. Per germline, CDR1 SGHTA and CDR2 FQGNSA. The CDR3 is made up of 14 amino acids. Filled out from reference TRBV7-2 and TRBJ2-5, the complete variable domain reads GAGVSQSPSNKVTEKGKDVELRCDPISGHTALYWYRQSLGQGLEFLIYFQGNSAPDKSGLPSDRFSAERTGGSVSTLTIQRTQQEDSAVYLCASSINRGKETQYFGPGTRLLVL.

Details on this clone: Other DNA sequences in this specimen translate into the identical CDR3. The CDR3 coding sequence is TGTGCCAGCTCACCACGACTAGAGAACACCGGGGAGCTGTTTTTT. This translates into CASSPRLENTGELFF. The chain carries TRBV18 and TRBJ2-2, with D perhaps TRBD2 (6 bases). CDR1 is KGHSH and CDR2 is LQKENI in the germline V gene. This CDR3 comprises 15 residues. Trimming took 1 base from V and 1 from J, leaving 7 bases between them.

This CDR3 is CASLLARGLHEQFF. The CDR3 DNA follows: TGTGCCAGTCTACTAGCGCGCGGTTTGCATGAGCAGTTCTTC. This chain links TRBV28 with TRBJ2-1; 7 bases line up with TRBD2. The CDR3 runs 14 residues. V was pared by 9 bases and J by 8 bases, with 13 bases of the junction left unmatched. Germline V gene sequence: CDR1 MDHEN, CDR2 SYDVKM.